The subject of this entry is one T cell receptor (beta chain). The data were obtained in a study of shared clonotypes between healthy human individuals. Overall study context: Plates per donor: three CD4 naive, three CD4 memory, two CD8 naive, one CD8 memory.

The CDR3 has 13 residues. V lost 3 bases and J 3 bases, leaving 8 bases between the germline ends. Germline CDR1 and CDR2: KGHSH and LQKENI. Sequencing was performed with immunoSEQ multiplex PCR; in TCRdb, only in-frame clones are kept and a portion is missing. In the table there are roughly 2.5 million clones, around nine tenths of which are singletons. The receptor comes from a young man in good health. The sequenced sample consisted of naive CD4+ T cells sorted from blood. Subset here: CD45RA+ positively selected. The chain carries TRBV18 and TRBJ2-5; D not resolved. Written as DNA, the CDR3 is TGTGCCAGCTCACCGCAGGCGAAAGAGACCCAGTACTTC. Protein: CASSPQAKETQYF.